This entry is about one T cell receptor beta chain. This record belongs to a study of OX40 agonist ivuxolimab in advanced cancers. The CDR3 has 15 amino acids. The junction had 5 bases not matched to a gene; V was cut back by 1 base and J by 4 bases. Germline V gene sequence: CDR1 SGHRS, CDR2 YFSETQ. TCRdb keeps only in-frame clones here, not all; method: immunoSEQ multiplex PCR. The data contain about 59,000 clones, 70% to 90% of them singletons. The sample here was CD4+ or CD8+ T cells sorted from blood, taken in a trial of the OX40 agonist ivuxolimab. This chain links TRBV5-1 with TRBJ2-1; 7 bases agree with TRBD2. This sequence was found in an adult with an advanced solid tumor such as melanoma, head and neck, liver or kidney cancer. As DNA, the CDR3 is TGCGCCAGCAGCTTGATGGGGGGGAGTTACAATGAGCAGTTCTTC. Translating gives CASSLMGGSYNEQFF. The whole variable domain, remainder taken from reference TRBV5-1 and TRBJ2-1, is KAGVTQTPRYLIKTRGQQVTLSCSPISGHRSVSWYQQTPGQGLQFLFEYFSETQRNKGNFPGRFSGRQFSNSRSEMNVSTLELGDSALYLCASSLMGGSYNEQFFGPGTRLTVL.